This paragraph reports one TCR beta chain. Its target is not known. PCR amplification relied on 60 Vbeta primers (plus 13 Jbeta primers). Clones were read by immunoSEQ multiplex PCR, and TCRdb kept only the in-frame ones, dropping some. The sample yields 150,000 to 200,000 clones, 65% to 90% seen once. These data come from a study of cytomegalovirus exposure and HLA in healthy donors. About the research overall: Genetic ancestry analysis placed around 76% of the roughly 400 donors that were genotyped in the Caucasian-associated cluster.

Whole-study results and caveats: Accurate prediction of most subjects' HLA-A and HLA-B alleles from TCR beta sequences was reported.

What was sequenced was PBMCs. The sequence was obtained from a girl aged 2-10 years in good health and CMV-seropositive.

CDR3 sequence: CASSVMTSGRGETQYF. Written as DNA, the CDR3 is TGTGCCAGCAGTGTTATGACTAGCGGGAGAGGGGAGACCCAGTACTTC. This chain joins TRBV2 and TRBJ2-5; 12 bases are a match to TRBD2. The CDR3 loop spans 16 amino acids. CDR1 is SNHLY and CDR2 is FYNNEI in the germline V gene. Unmatched junction bases numbered 8, after V lost 4 bases and J lost 5 bases.